The T cell receptor beta chain under discussion was sequenced for a study of identical twins. Study-level findings and limits: Abundant cord blood beta clonotypes carried fewer insertions; memory repertoires showed none.

The CDR3 is made up of 16 amino acids. This clonotype was seen repeatedly, ten times or more. What it binds is unknown. TCRdb re-called the 5' RACE reads through MiXCR, storing one row per CDR3 protein. The sample shows some 250,000 distinct CDR3 sequences, approximately 5.9% of them seen only once. These data were likewise used in another study, on T cells expressing NK-cell markers.

What was sequenced was CD8+ T cells sorted from blood. This TCR derives from a woman under 30 in good health. The rearrangement joins TRBV21-1 to TRBJ2-1; the D call in the table, TRBD1, was not verified against the DNA. TRBV21-1 is a pseudogene locus. CDR3 protein: CASSQAGGDPYNEQFF. DNA for the CDR3: TGTGCCAGCAGCCAGGCGGGGGGCGACCCCTACAATGAGCAGTTCTTC.